Each of the 9 T cell receptor beta chains below was sequenced from the same sample in a study of T-cell memory formation after mild COVID-19. TCRdb processed the 5' RACE reads anew with MiXCR; each CDR3 protein has one entry. Of more than 150,000 distinct CDR3 sequences in the sample, around a sixth are singletons; the top ten hold under 4.5%. What was sequenced was PBMCs or a T cell subset sorted from them (not recorded which). The receptors shown here come from a man younger than 35 who had mild COVID-19 (a few samples of this study predate the infection). Cell type and time point are not known.

This sequence joins TRBV28 and TRBJ2-3; D assignment may be TRBD1 or TRBD2 (7 bases each). This CDR3 is 15 amino acids long. Trimming removed 7 bases from V and 2 bases from J, with 16 bases in between. Germline lookup yields CDR1 MDHEN and CDR2 SYDVKM. The CDR3: CASITGEGFTDTQYF. The DNA for the CDR3 is TGTGCCAGCATTACAGGGGAGGGCTTCACAGATACGCAGTATTTT.

The chain combines TRBV6-5 with TRBJ2-1, with TRBD2 matching over 12 bases. This CDR3 comprises 15 residues. V was clipped by 5 bases and J by 6 bases; unmatched bases: 5. The germline V gene encodes CDR1 MNHEY and CDR2 SVGAGI. Here the CDR3 DNA reads TGTGCCAGCAGTCGACTAGCGGGGGCCGTCAATGAGCAGTTCTTC. This codes for CASSRLAGAVNEQFF.

The rearrangement uses TRBV10-3 and TRBJ2-7; D is ambiguous. The CDR3 totals 13 residues. In germline, CDR1 is ENHRY, CDR2 SYGVKD. V dropped 4 bases and J dropped 5 bases, with 12 bases sitting between them. CDR3 loop: CAISAKVLNEQYV. In DNA form, the CDR3 reads TGTGCCATCAGTGCGAAGGTTCTCAACGAGCAGTACGTC.

This clonotype showed up just a few times. The CDR3 nucleotides are TGTGCCAGCAGCCGTCGCGAAGCTTTCTTT. This translates into CASSRREAFF. This chain connects TRBV2 to TRBJ1-1; no definite D call. This CDR3 contains 10 residues. V lost 6 bases to trimming and J lost 8 bases, with 7 bases between them. In germline, CDR1 is SNHLY, CDR2 FYNNEI.

In this sample, this clonotype turned up a few times. The rearrangement links TRBV7-3 to TRBJ1-2; D is uncertain. The germline V and J ends were trimmed by 5 bases and 2 bases, with 15 bases remaining between them. The CDR3 covers 15 residues. Germline CDR1 is SGHTA and CDR2 is FQGTGA. The CDR3: CASSPKGGSNYGYTF. CDR3 DNA sequence: TGTGCCAGCAGCCCTAAGGGAGGCAGCAACTATGGCTACACCTTC.

The chain carries TRBV7-2 and TRBJ2-4; no firm D call. CDR1 and CDR2 from the germline V gene are SGHTA and FQGNSA. The CDR3 covers 14 residues. V was trimmed by 1 base and J by 5 bases, leaving 9 bases between them. The CDR3 protein is CASSLGRAQNIQYF. The DNA of the CDR3 is TGTGCCAGCAGCTTAGGAAGGGCCCAAAACATTCAGTACTTC. Using reference TRBV7-2 and TRBJ2-4 for the parts outside the CDR3, the full variable domain is GAGVSQSPSNKVTEKGKDVELRCDPISGHTALYWYRQSLGQGLEFLIYFQGNSAPDKSGLPSDRFSAERTGGSVSTLTIQRTQQEDSAVYLCASSLGRAQNIQYFGAGTRLSVL.

This clonotype was detected a few times. The chain couples TRBV20-1 to TRBJ2-5, with a possible D match to TRBD2 (6 bases). V lost 6 bases and J lost 5, with 13 bases in between. CDR1 is DFQATT, CDR2 SNEGSKA, per germline (reference sequence). This CDR3 is built from 12 residues. The CDR3 protein is CSAPRRDETQYF. Written as DNA, the CDR3 is TGCAGTGCCCCTAGGCGGGACGAGACCCAGTACTTC.

This clonotype was detected a few times. The rearrangement uses TRBV11-2 and TRBJ1-2; no clear D gene. Germline V gene lookup returns CDR1 SGHAT and CDR2 FQNNGV. V was shortened by 0 bases and J by 6 bases, with 14 bases between the two germline ends. The CDR3 length is 15 residues. The CDR3 loop is CASSLDRLAWDGYTF. In DNA, the CDR3 is TGTGCCAGCAGCTTAGATAGGTTGGCGTGGGATGGCTACACCTTC.

This clonotype has more than one count but fewer than ten. The rearrangement links TRBV12-5 to TRBJ2-4, with D perhaps TRBD2 (6 bases). This CDR3 has 18 residues. Germline assignment: CDR1 LGHNT and CDR2 FRNRAP. The V end lost 4 bases, the J end lost 1 base, and 20 bases lay between the germline ends. CDR3 sequence (DNA): TGTGCTAGTGGTTGGGGGGAGGACGGCCCTATTGCCAAAAACATTCAGTACTTC. It encodes CASGWGEDGPIAKNIQYF.